The present T cell receptor beta chain was sequenced within a study of blood T cell repertoires in COVID-19. At the level of the study: In each case, the material was cDNA or gDNA derived from T cells, B-cell-depleted T cells, or PBMCs.

V lost 0 bases and J lost 1; bases outside the gene matches: 6. The germline V gene has CDR1 MGHRA and CDR2 YSYEKL. The CDR3 totals 18 residues. The protocol was immunoSEQ multiplex PCR, while the TCRdb copy is restricted to in-frame clones and leaves out a portion. The sample has about 340,000 clones, about 90% seen once. The chain recombines TRBV4-1 with TRBJ2-5; 12 bases map to TRBD2. Sequenced sample: peripheral blood. The receptor was derived from a young woman who had recovered from COVID-19. This CDR3 reads CASSQDGGLAGIQETQYF. Written as DNA, the CDR3 is TGCGCCAGCAGCCAAGATGGGGGACTAGCGGGTATCCAAGAGACCCAGTACTTC.